Presented here are 3 T cell receptor beta chains from one specimen sequenced in a study of blood T cell repertoires in COVID-19. Generated by immunoSEQ multiplex PCR, the TCRdb table keeps only in-frame clones and is missing some. This table has roughly 280,000 clones, 70% to 90% appearing once. The specimen sequenced was peripheral blood. These receptors originate from a woman aged 60-70 years with COVID-19, enrolled during active disease.

The chain uses TRBV7-9 and TRBJ2-6; D is possibly TRBD2 (6 bases). V lost 7 bases and J 1 base, leaving 11 bases between the germline ends. From germline, CDR1 is SEHNR and CDR2 FQNEAQ (reference sequence). CDR3 length: 15 residues. CDR3: CASTSGVSGANVLTF. As DNA, the CDR3 is TGTGCCAGCACCTCGGGGGTGTCTGGGGCCAACGTCCTGACTTTC.

As to this clone: The same CDR3 is also encoded by other DNA sequences in this sample. The chain recombines TRBV28 with TRBJ2-1; 8 bases agree with TRBD2. The length of the CDR3 is 15 residues. J was trimmed by 3 bases and V by 5 bases; bases with no gene match: 6. Germline CDR1 and CDR2: MDHEN and SYDVKM. CDR3 nucleotides: TGTGCCAGCAGTCCAGCGGGAGTTCTCTACAATGAGCAGTTCTTC. It encodes CASSPAGVLYNEQFF.

This chain uses TRBV18 with TRBJ1-5, with 7 bases identical to TRBD1. The length of the CDR3 is 14 residues. Unmatched junction bases numbered 5, after V lost 5 bases and J lost 4 bases. Germline V gene data show CDR1 as KGHSH and CDR2 as LQKENI. CDR3 amino acids: CASSFGRGNQPQHF. CDR3 coding DNA: TGTGCCAGCTCATTCGGCAGGGGGAATCAGCCCCAGCATTTT.